The next 10 T cell receptor beta chains were all read from a single sample in a study of cytomegalovirus exposure and HLA in healthy donors (dated by TCRdb to the late 2010s). Library preparation used the immunoSEQ multiplex PCR assay. For the multiplex PCR, a mixture combining 60 forward primers for TCR Vbeta segments and 13 reverse primers for TCR Jbeta segments was used. The table was pulled from immuneACCESS by TCRdb, which kept in-frame rearrangements only. Such tables lose some clones; where checked, under half of the loss comes from unresolved V genes, and the rest has no known cause. Within this sample are around 100,000 clones, with about 59% of them counted one time only. Less than 4.5% of the sample is in the top ten clones. Sequenced material: PBMCs. The source of these receptors is a man aged 30 to 45 in good health and CMV-seropositive.

This chain uses TRBV5-5 with TRBJ2-3; D unresolved. Deletions cut 7 bases from V and 0 bases from J, with 15 bases between. The CDR3 consists of 15 residues. Germline CDR1 is SGHKS and CDR2 is YYEKEE (reference sequence). For the CDR3, the DNA is TGTGCCAGCGAGGTCTACCAGTCTAGCACAGATACGCAGTATTTT. Translation: CASEVYQSSTDTQYF.

The chain carries TRBV12-2 and TRBJ2-4; the D call of TRBD1 is as the table states it, not checked on the DNA. TRBV12-2 is tagged as a pseudogene. The CDR3 loop spans 14 amino acids. The CDR3 region has the DNA TGTGCAAGACTCCTTTGGGACACGAGGGACATTCAGTACTTC. Translation gives CARLLWDTRDIQYF.

The chain links TRBV2 to TRBJ1-4; TRBD1 aligns across 9 bases. This CDR3 is 16 amino acids long. Germline V gene data show CDR1 as SNHLY and CDR2 as FYNNEI. V trimming: 6 bases; J trimming: 0 bases; junction bases outside the gene matches: 5. DNA of the CDR3: TGTGCCAGCAGGGGGGACAGGGAGACAACTAATGAAAAACTGTTTTTT. Its translation is CASRGDRETTNEKLFF.

The chain couples TRBV5-1 to TRBJ2-5, with D possibly matching TRBD2 (6 bases). Germline V gives CDR1 SGHRS, CDR2 YFSETQ. This CDR3 has 13 residues. The V end lost 4 bases, the J end lost 5 bases, and 12 bases lay between the germline ends. The CDR3 DNA reads as TGCGCCAGCAGCACGGGAGTACGGGAGACCCAGTACTTC. Translated: CASSTGVRETQYF.

This clone occurred a few times. The J gene is TRBJ1-3, the V gene TRBV4-1; D is unresolved. Per germline, CDR1 MGHRA and CDR2 YSYEKL. V was cut by 1 base and J by 0 bases, with 7 bases left in between. The CDR3 runs to 15 residues. The DNA for the CDR3 is TGCGCCAGCAGCCAAGTTATTAACTCTGGAAACACCATATATTTT. Its translation is CASSQVINSGNTIYF.

The gene calls are TRBV11-2 and TRBJ1-1; TRBD1 matches 7 bases. The germline V gene encodes CDR1 SGHAT and CDR2 FQNNGV. This CDR3 contains 15 residues. Trimming removed 4 bases from V and 1 base from J; junction bases left unmatched: 6. CDR3 nucleotides: TGTGCCAGCAGCTGGCAGGGGACAGCGAACACTGAAGCTTTCTTT. This sequence encodes CASSWQGTANTEAFF.

This chain uses TRBV19 with TRBJ2-5, with 9 positions matching TRBD2. The germline gives CDR1 LNHDA, CDR2 SQIVND (reference sequence). The CDR3 is 15 residues long. V lost 3 bases to trimming and J lost 5 bases; unmatched junction nucleotides: 7. As DNA, the CDR3 is TGTGCCAGTAGTATGCGTCTAGCGGGGTGGGAGACCCAGTACTTC. Its protein product is CASSMRLAGWETQYF.

This chain connects TRBV10-3 to TRBJ2-5; D unclear. The J call is uncertain, as TRBJ2-7 better fits the DNA end. The germline gives CDR1 ENHRY, CDR2 SYGVKD. The length of the CDR3 is 12 residues. The CDR3 spells CAISESSYEQYF. CDR3 DNA sequence: TGTGCCATCAGTGAGTCCTCCTACGAGCAGTACTTC.

The rearrangement links TRBV5-1 to TRBJ2-1; 8 bases line up with TRBD2. The J segment lost 4 bases and the V segment lost 0 bases, leaving 3 bases of the junction unmatched. CDR1 is SGHRS, CDR2 YFSETQ, per germline. This CDR3 is built from 15 residues. CDR3 bases: TGCGCCAGCAGCTTGGCTAGCGGGCGTTACAATGAGCAGTTCTTC. Translation gives CASSLASGRYNEQFF.

Points on this clone: The junction departs from the called germline gene at one end, perhaps through a read error. The chain links TRBV19 to TRBJ1-1; the D is unclear. The germline V gene has CDR1 LNHDA and CDR2 SQIVND (reference sequence). CDR3 length equals 14 residues. The chain's CDR3 is CAGSMAPRDTEAFF. The CDR3 nucleotides are TGTGCCGGTAGTATGGCGCCGAGGGACACTGAAGCTTTCTTT.